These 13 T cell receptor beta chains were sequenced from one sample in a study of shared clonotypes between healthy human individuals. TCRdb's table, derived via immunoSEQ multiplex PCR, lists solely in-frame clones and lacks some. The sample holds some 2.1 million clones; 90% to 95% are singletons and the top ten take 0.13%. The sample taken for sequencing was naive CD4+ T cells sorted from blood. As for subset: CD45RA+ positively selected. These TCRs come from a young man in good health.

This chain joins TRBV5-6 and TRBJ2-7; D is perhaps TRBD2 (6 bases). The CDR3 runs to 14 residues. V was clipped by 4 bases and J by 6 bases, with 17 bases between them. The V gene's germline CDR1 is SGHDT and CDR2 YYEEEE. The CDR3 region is CASSLEGRFFEQYF. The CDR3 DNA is TGTGCCAGCAGCCTAGAGGGGAGGTTTTTCGAGCAGTACTTC.

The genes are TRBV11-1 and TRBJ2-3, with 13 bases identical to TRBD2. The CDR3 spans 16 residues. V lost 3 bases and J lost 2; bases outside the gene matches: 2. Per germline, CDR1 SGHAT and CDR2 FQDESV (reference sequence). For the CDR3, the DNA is TGTGCCAGCAGCTTGGGACTAGCGGGGACCACAGATACGCAGTATTTT. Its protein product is CASSLGLAGTTDTQYF.

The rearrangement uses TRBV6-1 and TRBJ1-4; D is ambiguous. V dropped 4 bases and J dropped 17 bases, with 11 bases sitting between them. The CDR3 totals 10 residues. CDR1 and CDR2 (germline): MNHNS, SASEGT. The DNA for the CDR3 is TGTGCCAGCAGTGGATATAAAGACTTTTTT. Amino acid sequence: CASSGYKDFF.

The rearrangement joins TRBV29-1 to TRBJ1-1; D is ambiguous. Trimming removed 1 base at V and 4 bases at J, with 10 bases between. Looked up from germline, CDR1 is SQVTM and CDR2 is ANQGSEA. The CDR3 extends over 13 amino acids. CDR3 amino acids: CSVEGQVLTEAFF. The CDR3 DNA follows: TGCAGCGTTGAAGGGCAGGTTCTCACTGAAGCTTTCTTT.

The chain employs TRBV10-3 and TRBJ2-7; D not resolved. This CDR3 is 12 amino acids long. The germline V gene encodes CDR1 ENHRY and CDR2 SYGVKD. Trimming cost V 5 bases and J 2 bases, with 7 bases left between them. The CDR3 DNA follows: TGTGCCATCAGTTCTGCCCCCTACGAGCAGTACTTC. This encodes CAISSAPYEQYF.

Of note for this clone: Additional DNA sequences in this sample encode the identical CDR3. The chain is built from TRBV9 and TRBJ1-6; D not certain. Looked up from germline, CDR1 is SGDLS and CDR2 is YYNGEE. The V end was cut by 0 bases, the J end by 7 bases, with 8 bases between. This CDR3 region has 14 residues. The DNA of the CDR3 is TGTGCCAGCAGCGTAGTTGAAGCAAATTCACCCCTCCACTTT. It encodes CASSVVEANSPLHF.

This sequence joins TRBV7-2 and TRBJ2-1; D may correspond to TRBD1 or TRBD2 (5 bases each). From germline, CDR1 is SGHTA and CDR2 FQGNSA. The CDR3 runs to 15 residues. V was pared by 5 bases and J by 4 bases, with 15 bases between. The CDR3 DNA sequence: TGTGCCAGCAGCCCCGGGACCGACTCGTACAATGAGCAGTTCTTC. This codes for CASSPGTDSYNEQFF.

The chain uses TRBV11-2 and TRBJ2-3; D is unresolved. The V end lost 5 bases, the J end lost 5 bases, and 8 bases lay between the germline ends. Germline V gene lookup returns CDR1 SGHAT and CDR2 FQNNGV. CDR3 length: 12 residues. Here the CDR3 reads CASSAFRDTQYF. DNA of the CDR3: TGTGCCAGCAGCGCCTTCCGAGATACGCAGTATTTT.

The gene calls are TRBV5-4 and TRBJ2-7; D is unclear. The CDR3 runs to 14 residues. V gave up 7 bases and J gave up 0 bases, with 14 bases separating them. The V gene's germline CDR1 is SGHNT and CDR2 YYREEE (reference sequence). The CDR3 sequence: CASGRSGVSYEQYF. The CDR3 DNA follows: TGTGCCAGCGGAAGGTCAGGCGTCTCCTACGAGCAGTACTTC.

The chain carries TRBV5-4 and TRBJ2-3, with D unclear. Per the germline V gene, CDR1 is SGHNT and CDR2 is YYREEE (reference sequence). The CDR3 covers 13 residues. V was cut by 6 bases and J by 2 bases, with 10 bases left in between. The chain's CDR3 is CASTLVNTDTQYF. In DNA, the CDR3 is TGTGCCAGCACCCTGGTCAACACAGATACGCAGTATTTT.

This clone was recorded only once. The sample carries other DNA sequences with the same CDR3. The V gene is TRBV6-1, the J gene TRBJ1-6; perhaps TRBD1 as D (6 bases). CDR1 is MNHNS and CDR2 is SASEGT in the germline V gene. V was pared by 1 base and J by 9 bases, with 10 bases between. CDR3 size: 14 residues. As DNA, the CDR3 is TGTGCCAGCAGTGAAGGCAGGGGCGGTTCACCCCTCCACTTT. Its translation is CASSEGRGGSPLHF.

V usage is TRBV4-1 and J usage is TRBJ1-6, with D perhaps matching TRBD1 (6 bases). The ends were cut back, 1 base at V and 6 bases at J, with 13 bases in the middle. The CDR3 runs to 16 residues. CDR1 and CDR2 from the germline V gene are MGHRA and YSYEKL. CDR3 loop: CASSQVGGLGNSPLHF. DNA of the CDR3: TGCGCCAGCAGCCAAGTGGGGGGGCTAGGTAATTCACCCCTCCACTTT.

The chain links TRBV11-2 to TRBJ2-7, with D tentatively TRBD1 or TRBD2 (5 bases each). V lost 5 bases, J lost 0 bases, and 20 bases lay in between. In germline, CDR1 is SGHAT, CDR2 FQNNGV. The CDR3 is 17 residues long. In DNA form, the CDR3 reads TGTGCCAGCAGCCGCTCCCTCCTACGGGACGACTCCTACGAGCAGTACTTC. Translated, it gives CASSRSLLRDDSYEQYF.